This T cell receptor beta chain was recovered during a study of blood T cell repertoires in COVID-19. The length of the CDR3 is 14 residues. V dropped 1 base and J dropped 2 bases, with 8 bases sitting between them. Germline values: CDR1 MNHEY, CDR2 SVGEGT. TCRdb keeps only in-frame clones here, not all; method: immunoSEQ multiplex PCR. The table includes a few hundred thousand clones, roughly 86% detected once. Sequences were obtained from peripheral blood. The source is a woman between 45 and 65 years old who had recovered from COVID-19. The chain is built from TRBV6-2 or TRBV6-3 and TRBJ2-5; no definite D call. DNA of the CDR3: TGTGCCAGCAGTTACTATGATAGACAAGAGACCCAGTACTTC. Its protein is CASSYYDRQETQYF.